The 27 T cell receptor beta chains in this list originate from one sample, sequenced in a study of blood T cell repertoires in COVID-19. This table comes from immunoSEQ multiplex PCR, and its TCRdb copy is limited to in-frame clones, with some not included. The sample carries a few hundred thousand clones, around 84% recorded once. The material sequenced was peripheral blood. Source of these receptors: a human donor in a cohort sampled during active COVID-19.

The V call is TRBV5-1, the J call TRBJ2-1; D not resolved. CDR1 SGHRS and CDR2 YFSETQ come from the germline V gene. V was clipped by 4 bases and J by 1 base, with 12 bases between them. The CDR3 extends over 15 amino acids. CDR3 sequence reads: CASSNAAGSYNEQFF. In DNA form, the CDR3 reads TGCGCCAGCAGCAACGCGGCCGGGTCCTACAATGAGCAGTTCTTC.

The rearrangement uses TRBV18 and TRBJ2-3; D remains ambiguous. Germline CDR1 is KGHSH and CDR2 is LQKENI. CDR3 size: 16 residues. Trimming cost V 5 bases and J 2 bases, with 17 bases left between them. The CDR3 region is CASSTFTAGPTDTQYF. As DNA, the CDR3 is TGTGCCAGCTCAACCTTTACGGCAGGCCCCACAGATACGCAGTATTTT.

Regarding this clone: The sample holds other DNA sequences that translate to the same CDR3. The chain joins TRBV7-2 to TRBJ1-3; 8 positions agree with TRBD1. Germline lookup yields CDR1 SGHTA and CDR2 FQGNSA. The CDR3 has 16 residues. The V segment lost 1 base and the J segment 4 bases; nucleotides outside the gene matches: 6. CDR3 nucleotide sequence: TGTGCCAGCAGCTTAGGGGGACAGGCAGCGGGAAACACCATATATTTT. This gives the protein CASSLGGQAAGNTIYF. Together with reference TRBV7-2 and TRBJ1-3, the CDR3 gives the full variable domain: GAGVSQSPSNKVTEKGKDVELRCDPISGHTALYWYRQSLGQGLEFLIYFQGNSAPDKSGLPSDRFSAERTGGSVSTLTIQRTQQEDSAVYLCASSLGGQAAGNTIYFGEGSWLTVV.

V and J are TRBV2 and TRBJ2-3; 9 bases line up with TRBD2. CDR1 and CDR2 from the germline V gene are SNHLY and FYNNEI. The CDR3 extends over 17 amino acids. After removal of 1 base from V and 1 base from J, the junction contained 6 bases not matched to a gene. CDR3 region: CASSEGGSGGRTDTQYF. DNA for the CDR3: TGTGCCAGCAGTGAAGGCGGTAGCGGGGGCCGCACAGATACGCAGTATTTT.

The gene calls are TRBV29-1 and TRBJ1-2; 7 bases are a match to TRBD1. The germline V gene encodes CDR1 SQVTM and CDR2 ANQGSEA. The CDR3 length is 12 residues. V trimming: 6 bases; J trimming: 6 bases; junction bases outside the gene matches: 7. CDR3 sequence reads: CSVATGTDGYTF. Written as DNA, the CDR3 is TGCAGCGTGGCGACAGGGACAGATGGCTACACCTTC. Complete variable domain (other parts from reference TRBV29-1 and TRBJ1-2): SAVISQKPSRDICQRGTSLTIQCQVDSQVTMMFWYRQQPGQSLTLIATANQGSEATYESGFVIDKFPISRPNLTFSTLTVSNMSPEDSSIYLCSVATGTDGYTFGSGTRLTVV.

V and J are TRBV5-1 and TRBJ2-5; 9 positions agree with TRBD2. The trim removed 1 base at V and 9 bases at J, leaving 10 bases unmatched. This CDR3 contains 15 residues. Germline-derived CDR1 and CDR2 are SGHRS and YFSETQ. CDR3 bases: TGCGCCAGCAGCTTGATTGGGACTAGCCCCAGAGCCCAGTACTTC. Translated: CASSLIGTSPRAQYF.

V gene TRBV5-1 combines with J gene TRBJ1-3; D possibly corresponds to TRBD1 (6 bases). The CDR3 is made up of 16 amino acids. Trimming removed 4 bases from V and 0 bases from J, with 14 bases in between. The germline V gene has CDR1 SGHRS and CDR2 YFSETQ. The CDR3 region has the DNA TGCGCCAGCAGCCCAGGGGACGGATCCTCTGGAAACACCATATATTTT. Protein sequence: CASSPGDGSSGNTIYF.

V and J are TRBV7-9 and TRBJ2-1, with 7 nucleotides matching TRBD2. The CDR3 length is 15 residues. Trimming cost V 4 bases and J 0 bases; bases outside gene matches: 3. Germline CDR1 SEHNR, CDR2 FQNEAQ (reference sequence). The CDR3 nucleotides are TGTGCCAGCAGCTGGGCGGGAGACTCCTACAATGAGCAGTTCTTC. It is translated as CASSWAGDSYNEQFF.

CDR3 DNA sequence: TGCAGCGTTCGGACAGAGAACACTGAAGCTTTCTTT. This encodes CSVRTENTEAFF. V gene TRBV29-1 combines with J gene TRBJ1-1, with a tentative D call TRBD1 (6 bases). Germline lookup yields CDR1 SQVTM and CDR2 ANQGSEA. The V end lost 5 bases, the J end lost 1 base, and 8 bases lay between the germline ends. The CDR3 is 12 residues long.

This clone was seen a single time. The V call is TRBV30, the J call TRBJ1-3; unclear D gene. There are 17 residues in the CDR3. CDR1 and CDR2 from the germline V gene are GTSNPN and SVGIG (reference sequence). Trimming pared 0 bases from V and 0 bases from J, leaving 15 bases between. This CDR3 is CAWSVVQVVNSGNTIYF. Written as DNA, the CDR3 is TGTGCCTGGAGTGTGGTCCAGGTGGTAAACTCTGGAAACACCATATATTTT. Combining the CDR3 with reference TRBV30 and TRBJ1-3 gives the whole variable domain SQTIHQWPATLVQPVGSPLSLECTVEGTSNPNLYWYRQAAGRGLQLLFYSVGIGQISSEVPQNLSASRPQDRQFILSSKKLLLSDSGFYLCAWSVVQVVNSGNTIYFGEGSWLTVV.

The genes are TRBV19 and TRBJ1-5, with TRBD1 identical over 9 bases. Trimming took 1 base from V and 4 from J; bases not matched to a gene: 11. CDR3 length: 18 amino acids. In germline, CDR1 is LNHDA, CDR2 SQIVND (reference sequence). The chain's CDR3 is CASSIVSLNRGRNQPQHF. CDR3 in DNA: TGTGCCAGTAGTATAGTGTCCCTTAACAGGGGGCGGAATCAGCCCCAGCATTTT. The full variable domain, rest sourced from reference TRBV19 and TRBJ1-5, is DGGITQSPKYLFRKEGQNVTLSCEQNLNHDAMYWYRQDPGQGLRLIYYSQIVNDFQKGDIAEGYSVSREKKESFPLTVTSAQKNPTAFYLCASSIVSLNRGRNQPQHFGDGTRLSIL.

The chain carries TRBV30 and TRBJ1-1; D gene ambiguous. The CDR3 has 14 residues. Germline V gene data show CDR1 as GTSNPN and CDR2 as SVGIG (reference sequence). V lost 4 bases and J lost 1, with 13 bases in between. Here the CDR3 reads CAWTLLRGNTEAFF. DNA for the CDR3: TGTGCCTGGACCCTTTTGCGAGGGAACACTGAAGCTTTCTTT.

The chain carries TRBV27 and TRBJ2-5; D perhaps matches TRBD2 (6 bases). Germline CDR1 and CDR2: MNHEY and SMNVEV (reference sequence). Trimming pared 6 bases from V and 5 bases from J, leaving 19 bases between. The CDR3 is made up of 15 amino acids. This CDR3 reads CASRRLTGSSETQYF. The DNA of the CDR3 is TGTGCCAGCAGACGATTAACCGGGAGTTCGGAGACCCAGTACTTC.

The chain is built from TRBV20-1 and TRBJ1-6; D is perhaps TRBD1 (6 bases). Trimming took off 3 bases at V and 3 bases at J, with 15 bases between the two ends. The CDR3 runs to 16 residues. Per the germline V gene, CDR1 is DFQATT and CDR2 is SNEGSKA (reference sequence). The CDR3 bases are TGCAGTGCTAGTCCCAGGGGCGCGATCTATAATTCACCCCTCCACTTT. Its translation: CSASPRGAIYNSPLHF.

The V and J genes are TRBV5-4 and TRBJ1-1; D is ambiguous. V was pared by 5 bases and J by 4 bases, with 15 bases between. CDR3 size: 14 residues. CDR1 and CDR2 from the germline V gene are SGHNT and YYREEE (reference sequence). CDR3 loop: CASRKTLERTEAFF. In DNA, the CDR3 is TGTGCCAGCAGAAAGACTCTAGAGCGCACTGAAGCTTTCTTT.

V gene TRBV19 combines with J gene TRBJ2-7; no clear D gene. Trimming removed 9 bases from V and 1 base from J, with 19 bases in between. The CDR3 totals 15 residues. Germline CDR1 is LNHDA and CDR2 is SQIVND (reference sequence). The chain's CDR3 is CASSLVPGLSYEQYF. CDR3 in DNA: TGTGCCAGCAGCCTTGTTCCAGGTTTGTCCTACGAGCAGTACTTC. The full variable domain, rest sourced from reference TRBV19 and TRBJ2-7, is DGGITQSPKYLFRKEGQNVTLSCEQNLNHDAMYWYRQDPGQGLRLIYYSQIVNDFQKGDIAEGYSVSREKKESFPLTVTSAQKNPTAFYLCASSLVPGLSYEQYFGPGTRLTVT.

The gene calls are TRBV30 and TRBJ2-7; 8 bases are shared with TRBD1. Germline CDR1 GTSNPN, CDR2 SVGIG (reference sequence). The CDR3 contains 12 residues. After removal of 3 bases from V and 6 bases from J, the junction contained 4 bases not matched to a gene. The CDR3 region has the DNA TGTGCCTGGAGCAGGGGGCCCCGCGAGCAGTACTTC. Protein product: CAWSRGPREQYF. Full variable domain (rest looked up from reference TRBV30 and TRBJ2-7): SQTIHQWPATLVQPVGSPLSLECTVEGTSNPNLYWYRQAAGRGLQLLFYSVGIGQISSEVPQNLSASRPQDRQFILSSKKLLLSDSGFYLCAWSRGPREQYFGPGTRLTVT.

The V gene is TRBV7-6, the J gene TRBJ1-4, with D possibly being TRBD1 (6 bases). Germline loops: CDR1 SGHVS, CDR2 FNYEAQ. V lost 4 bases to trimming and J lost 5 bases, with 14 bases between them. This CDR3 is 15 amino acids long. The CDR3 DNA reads TGTGCCAGCAGCTCCTATCGGACAGAAAATGAAAAACTGTTTTTT. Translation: CASSSYRTENEKLFF.

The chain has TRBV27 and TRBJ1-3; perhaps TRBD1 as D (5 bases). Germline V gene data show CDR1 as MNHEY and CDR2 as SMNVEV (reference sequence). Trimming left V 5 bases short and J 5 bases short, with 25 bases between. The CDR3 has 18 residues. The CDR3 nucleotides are TGTGCCAGCAGTCCTTCGGGTCCCCAGGGCCCTGGTAGAAACACCATATATTTT. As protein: CASSPSGPQGPGRNTIYF.

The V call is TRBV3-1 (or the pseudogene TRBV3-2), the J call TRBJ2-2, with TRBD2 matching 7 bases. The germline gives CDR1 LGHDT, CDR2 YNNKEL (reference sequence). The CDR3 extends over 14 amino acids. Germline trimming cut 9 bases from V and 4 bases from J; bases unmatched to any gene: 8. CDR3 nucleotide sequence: TGTGCCAGTCACCGGGGAGGGCTCACCGGGGAGCTGTTTTTT. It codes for CASHRGGLTGELFF.

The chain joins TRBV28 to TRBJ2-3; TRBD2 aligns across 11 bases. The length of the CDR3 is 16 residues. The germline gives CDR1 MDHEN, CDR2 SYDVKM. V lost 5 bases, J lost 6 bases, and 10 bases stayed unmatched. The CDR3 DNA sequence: TGTGCCAGCAGTCCCCCCCCACTAGCGGGAGAGGATACGCAGTATTTT. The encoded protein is CASSPPPLAGEDTQYF.

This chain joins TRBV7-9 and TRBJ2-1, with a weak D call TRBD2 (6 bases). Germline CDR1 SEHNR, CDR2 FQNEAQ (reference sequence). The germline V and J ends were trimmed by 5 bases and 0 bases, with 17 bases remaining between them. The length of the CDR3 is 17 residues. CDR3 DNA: TGTGCCAGCAGCCCTCGAAGAGTTAGCGGCTCCTACAATGAGCAGTTCTTC. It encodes CASSPRRVSGSYNEQFF.

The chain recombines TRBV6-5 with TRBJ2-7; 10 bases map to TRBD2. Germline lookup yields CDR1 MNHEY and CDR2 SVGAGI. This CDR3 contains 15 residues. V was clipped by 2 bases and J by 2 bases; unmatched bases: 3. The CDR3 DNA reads TGTGCCAGCAGTTACGGAGCGGGAGGGCCCTACGAGCAGTACTTC. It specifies CASSYGAGGPYEQYF.

In DNA form, the CDR3 reads TGTGCCAGCAGTGATACTAGCGGGAGTTCTAGAAAGTTCTTC. Its protein is CASSDTSGSSRKFF. V and J are TRBV2 and TRBJ2-1; 11 bases match TRBD2. The CDR3 covers 14 residues. Per germline, CDR1 SNHLY and CDR2 FYNNEI. Losses at the gene ends were 3 bases for V and 14 bases for J; bases not matched to a gene: 9.

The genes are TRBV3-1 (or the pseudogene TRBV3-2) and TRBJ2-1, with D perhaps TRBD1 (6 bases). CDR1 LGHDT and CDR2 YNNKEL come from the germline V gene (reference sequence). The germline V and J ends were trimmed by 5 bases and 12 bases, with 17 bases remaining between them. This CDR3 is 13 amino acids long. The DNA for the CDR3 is TGTGCCAGCAGCTACTTAAGGGGGTGGGGGCAGTTCTTC. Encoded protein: CASSYLRGWGQFF.

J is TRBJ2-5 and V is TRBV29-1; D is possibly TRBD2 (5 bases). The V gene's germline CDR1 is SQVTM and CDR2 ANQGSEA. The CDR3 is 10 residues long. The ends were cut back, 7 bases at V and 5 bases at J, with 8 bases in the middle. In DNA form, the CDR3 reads TGCAGCGGAAGGGAGGAGACCCAGTACTTC. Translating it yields CSGREETQYF.

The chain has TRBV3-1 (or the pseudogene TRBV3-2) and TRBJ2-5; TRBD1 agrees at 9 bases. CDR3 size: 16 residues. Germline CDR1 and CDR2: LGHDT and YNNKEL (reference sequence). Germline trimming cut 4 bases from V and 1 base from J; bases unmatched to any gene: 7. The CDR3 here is CASSPPGQGLQETQYF. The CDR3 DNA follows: TGTGCCAGCAGCCCTCCGGGACAGGGCCTCCAAGAGACCCAGTACTTC.